This entry features one T cell receptor (beta chain) sequence. Its antigen target is currently unknown. Base qualities are not recorded, but no much larger clone differs from it by a single base. The sample comes from a study of blood T cells in healthy people across ages (dated by TCRdb to between 2014 and 2017). The study in broad terms: In model experiments, template switching captured roughly one uniquely barcoded TCR beta cDNA molecule for every two T cells. The study measured age-related changes in TCR beta repertoire diversity using deep sequencing normalized with unique cDNA molecular identifiers. Four age groups were formed from the donors: young (average approximately 15 years), middle-aged (more than 35), aged (62) and long-lived (more than 75). To avoid experimental bias, donors of different ages were randomly spread across the sequencing lanes. Two additional independent replicas of 1 million unique cDNA reads from the same blood draw were analyzed for two donors (one aged 18 to 30 and one aged 80 or older).

Donors were 39 systemically healthy Caucasian individuals from Russia aged roughly 6 to 90 years. Each donor gave roughly 9.5 milliliters of peripheral blood, collected into EDTA-treated Vacutainer tubes. Ficoll-Paque density-gradient centrifugation was used to isolate PBMCs, with at least 7 million per sample. Total RNA, at least 5 micrograms per sample, was extracted from PBMCs with Trizol reagent. For every donor, an aliquot of PBMCs went through flow cytometry to measure the percentages of naive CD45RAhigh/CD27high T cells. The CDR3 runs 17 residues from the cysteine to the phenylalanine. Only the CDR3 DNA stays, 51 bases, in frame from base 1. Trimming removed 3 bases from V and 11 bases from J, leaving 25 bases between the germline ends. Via the germline V gene (reference sequence), CDR1 is SEHNR and CDR2 FQNEAQ. What the authors observed across the whole study: Donor CMV infection status was unknown, potentially confounding age-related changes in expanded clonotypes. Observed TCR beta diversity correlated strongly with the percentage of naive T cells measured by flow cytometry. Total diversity estimates from one million sequenced T cells were considered lower bounds and underestimates. Conclusive comparison of naive and antigen-experienced compartments was prevented by the profiling of bulk unsorted PBMCs. Compared with the aged group, the long-lived group had more naive CD4+ T cells, fewer expanded clones and increased TCR diversity, suggesting age selection. As age increased, observed TCR beta diversity per million T cells dropped in a roughly linear way, and a significant reduction was already evident by age 40.

Library construction relied on 5' RACE. Sequencing used an Illumina HiSeq 2500. A second about 7 to 11 cycle PCR used a sample-barcoded 5' primer and a J-beta primer mix. Each TCR beta cDNA molecule received a unique molecular identifier from a template-switch 5' adaptor carrying 12 random nucleotides. Each sample yielded at least 3 million CDR3-containing paired-end reads. All of the RNA was converted into first-strand cDNA using the Mint cDNA synthesis kit, with a TRBC-specific oligonucleotide serving as the primer. All cDNA was treated with uracil-DNA glycosylase and then went through a first 18-cycle PCR with the universal primers M1SS and BC2_uni_R. The study's own analysis went as follows. Each sample was normalized by randomly selecting 1 million high-quality reads, each carrying a distinct molecular identifier. Reads sharing molecular identifiers were discarded rather than binned into consensus sequences. MiTCR, run with a Q25 quality threshold and the strictest error-elimination algorithm, handled CDR3 identification, clonotype clustering and error correction. A nonparametric unseen species model with Euler transformation was used to estimate lower-bound total TCR beta diversity. TCRdb applied fastp at Q25 and MiXCR to the public reads, then kept only in-frame beta chains. Rows are combined by CDR3 protein, so each entry shows the most common genes and DNA. What appears here as the V and J calls and clone size reflects TCRdb's work, not the paper's. The sample has about 1.8 million distinct CDR3 sequences on record, about 49% of them singletons. Approximately 2% of the sample goes to the ten largest clones.

Here the chain combines TRBV7-9 and TRBJ1-4; too little of a D gene remains to name it. Sequencing was carried out using blood. The TCR was taken from a woman in her thirties or forties in good health. The CDR3 region has the sequence CASSFDSSRQLRGKLFF. The DNA reads TGTGCCAGCAGCTTTGATAGCTCCCGACAACTAAGAGGTAAACTGTTTTTT. Outside the CDR3, residues come from the reference TRBV7-9 and TRBJ1-4 proteins, so the full variable domain is: DTGVSQNPRHKITKRGQNVTFRCDPISEHNRLYWYRQTLGQGPEFLTYFQNEAQLEKSRLLSDRFSAERPKGSFSTLEIQRTEQGDSAMYLCASSFDSSRQLRGKLFFGSGTQLSVL.